The 11 T cell receptor beta chains reported below all come from one sample, sequenced in a study of cytomegalovirus exposure and HLA in healthy donors. The PCR was carried out with 60 Vbeta primers and 13 Jbeta primers. Repertoires were generated with immunoSEQ multiplex PCR, while TCRdb's copy carries only in-frame clones and drops some. This sample has about 98,000 clones; approximately 77% occur once, and the top ten carry 9.6%. The sequenced sample consisted of PBMCs. The receptor source for this set is a male donor in good health and CMV-seropositive.

The V call is TRBV6-1, the J call TRBJ2-2, with D possibly TRBD2 on 6 matching bases. Germline CDR1 and CDR2: MNHNS and SASEGT. CDR3 length: 16 residues. Trimming stripped 0 bases from V and 4 bases from J, with 12 bases between. CDR3 amino acids: CASSEAPGLITGELFF. The CDR3 region has the DNA TGTGCCAGCAGTGAAGCTCCGGGACTTATCACCGGGGAGCTGTTTTTT.

This clone was seen more than once but under ten times. The chain recombines TRBV19 with TRBJ2-1; TRBD2 agrees at 10 bases. The CDR3 has 16 amino acids. Unmatched junction bases numbered 13, after V lost 4 bases and J lost 10 bases. CDR1 and CDR2 from the germline V gene are LNHDA and SQIVND (reference sequence). Here the CDR3 reads CASSTSLAGVGEEQFF. CDR3 DNA: TGTGCCAGTAGTACCTCTCTAGCGGGAGTGGGGGAGGAGCAGTTCTTC.

The genes are TRBV9 and TRBJ2-7; 8 bases match TRBD2. This CDR3 comprises 15 residues. CDR1 is SGDLS and CDR2 is YYNGEE in the germline V gene. The V and J ends lost 4 bases and 5 bases, in that order; junction bases with no gene match: 11. CDR3 protein: CASSPRVAGRNEQYF. The CDR3 DNA follows: TGTGCCAGCAGCCCTAGGGTAGCGGGAAGGAACGAGCAGTACTTC. The whole variable domain, remainder taken from reference TRBV9 and TRBJ2-7, is DSGVTQTPKHLITATGQRVTLRCSPRSGDLSVYWYQQSLDQGLQFLIQYYNGEERAKGNILERFSAQQFPDLHSELNLSSLELGDSALYFCASSPRVAGRNEQYFGPGTRLTVT.

V usage is TRBV27 and J usage is TRBJ1-1; weak D call: TRBD1 (5 bases). V dropped 5 bases and J dropped 7 bases, with 20 bases sitting between them. The CDR3 has 15 amino acids. Per the germline V gene, CDR1 is MNHEY and CDR2 is SMNVEV (reference sequence). CDR3 loop: CASSTPGRGRGEAFF. Written as DNA, the CDR3 is TGTGCCAGCAGTACCCCGGGGAGGGGACGGGGTGAAGCTTTCTTT.

The chain's CDR3 is CASKSPGGQETQYF. Written as DNA, the CDR3 is TGTGCCAGTAAGTCCCCGGGTGGGCAAGAGACCCAGTACTTC. V gene TRBV19 combines with J gene TRBJ2-5; no clear D. The V end was cut by 7 bases, the J end by 2 bases, with 14 bases between. Germline V gives CDR1 LNHDA, CDR2 SQIVND (reference sequence). CDR3 length: 14 residues.

This clone was seen more than once but under ten times. This chain uses TRBV6-6 with TRBJ2-7, with D hard to call. Trimming cost V 6 bases and J 3 bases, with 15 bases left between them. The CDR3 loop spans 14 amino acids. Germline lookup yields CDR1 MNHNY and CDR2 SVGAGI (reference sequence). The CDR3 spells CASSLGQNFYEQYF. The CDR3 DNA reads TGTGCCAGCAGCCTAGGCCAAAATTTCTACGAGCAGTACTTC.

This clone appeared a single time. The CDR3 reads CASRWTGVAQYF. CDR3 nucleotide sequence: TGTGCCAGCAGATGGACAGGGGTCGCTCAGTACTTC. The V call is TRBV2, the J call TRBJ2-4; 9 bases fit TRBD1. Germline V gene lookup returns CDR1 SNHLY and CDR2 FYNNEI. After removal of 6 bases from V and 12 bases from J, the junction contained 6 bases not matched to a gene. The CDR3 is 12 residues long.

The chain uses TRBV19 and TRBJ1-5; D remains unclear. The CDR3 length is 16 residues. Germline CDR1 LNHDA, CDR2 SQIVND (reference sequence). V lost 0 bases and J 5 bases, leaving 14 bases between the germline ends. CDR3 DNA sequence: TGTGCCAGTAGTATAGATGCCTCCGGCGGTTATCAGCCCCAGCATTTT. Protein sequence: CASSIDASGGYQPQHF.

The genes are TRBV5-1 and TRBJ1-2; D possibly corresponds to TRBD1 (5 bases). V was shortened by 4 bases and J by 8 bases, with 15 bases between the two germline ends. Germline values: CDR1 SGHRS, CDR2 YFSETQ. The CDR3 spans 13 residues. CDR3 protein: CASSPEVQGGYTF. The CDR3, as DNA: TGCGCCAGCAGCCCCGAGGTCCAGGGAGGCTACACCTTC.

The V and J genes are TRBV27 and TRBJ1-5, with a weak D call TRBD1 (5 bases). The length of the CDR3 is 15 residues. V lost 7 bases to trimming and J lost 7 bases, with 20 bases between them. From germline, CDR1 is MNHEY and CDR2 SMNVEV (reference sequence). CDR3 sequence: CASKTLGGDGQPQHF. CDR3 DNA: TGTGCCAGCAAAACCCTGGGGGGGGATGGGCAGCCCCAGCATTTT.

The chain carries TRBV7-2 and TRBJ2-1; D not resolved. The CDR3 covers 13 residues. V was shortened by 8 bases and J by 1 base, with 9 bases between the two germline ends. The germline V gene has CDR1 SGHTA and CDR2 FQGNSA. The CDR3: CASQFRSYNEQFF. For the CDR3, the DNA is TGTGCCAGCCAGTTCAGGTCCTACAATGAGCAGTTCTTC.